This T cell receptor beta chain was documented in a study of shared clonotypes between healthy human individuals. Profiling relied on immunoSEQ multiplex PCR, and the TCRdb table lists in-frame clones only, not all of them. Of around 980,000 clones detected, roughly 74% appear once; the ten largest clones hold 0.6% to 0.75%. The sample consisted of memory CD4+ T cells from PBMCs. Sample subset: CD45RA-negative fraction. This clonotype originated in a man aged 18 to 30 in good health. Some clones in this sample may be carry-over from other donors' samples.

The CDR3 DNA reads as TGTGCCAGCAGCTTGGGAGGGGGTGTAGTCTATGGCTACACCTTC. Its translation: CASSLGGGVVYGYTF. The chain couples TRBV5-5 to TRBJ1-2; the D gene is possibly TRBD1 (6 bases). Trimming removed 0 bases at V and 4 bases at J, with 13 bases between. The CDR3 spans 15 residues. Germline V gene lookup returns CDR1 SGHKS and CDR2 YYEKEE (reference sequence).